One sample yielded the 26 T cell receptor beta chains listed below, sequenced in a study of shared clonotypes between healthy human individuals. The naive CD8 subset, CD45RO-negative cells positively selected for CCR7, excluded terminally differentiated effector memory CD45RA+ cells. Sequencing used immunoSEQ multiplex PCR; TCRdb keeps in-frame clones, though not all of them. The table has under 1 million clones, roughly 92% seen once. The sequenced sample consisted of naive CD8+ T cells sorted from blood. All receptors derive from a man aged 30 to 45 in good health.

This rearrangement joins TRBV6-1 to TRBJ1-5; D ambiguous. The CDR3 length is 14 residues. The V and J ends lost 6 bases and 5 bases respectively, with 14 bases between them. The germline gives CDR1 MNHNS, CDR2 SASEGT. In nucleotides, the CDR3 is TGTGCCAGCAGGCAGGCCACCTCGCATCAGCCCCAGCATTTT. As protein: CASRQATSHQPQHF.

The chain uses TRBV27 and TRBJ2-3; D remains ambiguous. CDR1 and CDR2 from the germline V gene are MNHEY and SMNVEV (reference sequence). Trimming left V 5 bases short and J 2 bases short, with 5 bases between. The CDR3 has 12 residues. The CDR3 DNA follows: TGTGCCAGCAGTGGGTACACAGATACGCAGTATTTT. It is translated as CASSGYTDTQYF.

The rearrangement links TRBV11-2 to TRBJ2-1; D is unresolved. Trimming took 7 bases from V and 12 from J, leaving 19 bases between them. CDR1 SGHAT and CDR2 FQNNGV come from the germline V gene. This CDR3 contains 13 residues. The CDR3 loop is CASKNPNRVGQFF. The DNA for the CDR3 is TGTGCCAGCAAAAATCCCAATCGGGTAGGGCAGTTCTTC. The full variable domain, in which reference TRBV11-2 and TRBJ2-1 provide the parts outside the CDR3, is EAGVAQSPRYKIIEKRQSVAFWCNPISGHATLYWYQQILGQGPKLLIQFQNNGVVDDSQLPKDRFSAERLKGVDSTLKIQPAKLEDSAVYLCASKNPNRVGQFFGPGTRLTVL.

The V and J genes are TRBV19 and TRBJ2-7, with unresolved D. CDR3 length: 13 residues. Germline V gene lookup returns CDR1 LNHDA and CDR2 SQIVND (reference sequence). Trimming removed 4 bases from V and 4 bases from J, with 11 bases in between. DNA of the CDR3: TGTGCCAGTAGTACGCCCCCACTATACGAGCAGTACTTC. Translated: CASSTPPLYEQYF.

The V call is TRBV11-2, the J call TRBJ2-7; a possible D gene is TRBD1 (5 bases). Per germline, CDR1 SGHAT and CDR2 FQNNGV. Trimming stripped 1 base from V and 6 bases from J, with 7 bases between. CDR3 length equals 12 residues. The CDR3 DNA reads TGTGCCAGCAGCTTAGCAGGGCGCGAGCAGTACTTC. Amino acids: CASSLAGREQYF. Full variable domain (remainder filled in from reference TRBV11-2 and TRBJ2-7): EAGVAQSPRYKIIEKRQSVAFWCNPISGHATLYWYQQILGQGPKLLIQFQNNGVVDDSQLPKDRFSAERLKGVDSTLKIQPAKLEDSAVYLCASSLAGREQYFGPGTRLTVT.

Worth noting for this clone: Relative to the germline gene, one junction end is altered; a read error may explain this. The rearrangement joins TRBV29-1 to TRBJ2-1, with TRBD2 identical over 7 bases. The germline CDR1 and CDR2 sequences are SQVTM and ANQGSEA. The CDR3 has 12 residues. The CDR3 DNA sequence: TGCACCGTATGGGACGGGGGGACTTCCAGAGTCTTC. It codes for CTVWDGGTSRVF.

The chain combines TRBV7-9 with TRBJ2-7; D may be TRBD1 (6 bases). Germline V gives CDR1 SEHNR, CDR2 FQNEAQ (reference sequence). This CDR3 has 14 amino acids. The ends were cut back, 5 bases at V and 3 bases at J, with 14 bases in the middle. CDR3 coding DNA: TGTGCCAGCAGCCCAACAGGGACAAACTACGAGCAGTACTTC. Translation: CASSPTGTNYEQYF.

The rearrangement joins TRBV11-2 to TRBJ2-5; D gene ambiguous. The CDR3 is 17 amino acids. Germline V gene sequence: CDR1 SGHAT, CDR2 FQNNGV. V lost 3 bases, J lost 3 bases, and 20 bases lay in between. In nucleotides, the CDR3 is TGTGCCAGCAGCTTGATTTCGTTCTGGGGAAGGGAAGAGACCCAGTACTTC. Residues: CASSLISFWGREETQYF.

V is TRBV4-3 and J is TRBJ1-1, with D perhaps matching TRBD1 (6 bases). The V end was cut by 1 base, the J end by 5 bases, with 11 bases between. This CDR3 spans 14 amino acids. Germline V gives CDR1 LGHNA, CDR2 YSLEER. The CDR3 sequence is CASSQGRGRTEAFF. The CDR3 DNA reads TGCGCCAGCAGCCAAGGCAGGGGACGAACTGAAGCTTTCTTT.

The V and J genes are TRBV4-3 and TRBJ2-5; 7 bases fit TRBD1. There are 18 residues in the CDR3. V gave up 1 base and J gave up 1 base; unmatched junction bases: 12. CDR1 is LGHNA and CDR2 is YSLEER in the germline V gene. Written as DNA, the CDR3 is TGCGCCAGCAGCCAAGGGGTCGGGATTGGACAGGCCCAAGAGACCCAGTACTTC. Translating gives CASSQGVGIGQAQETQYF.

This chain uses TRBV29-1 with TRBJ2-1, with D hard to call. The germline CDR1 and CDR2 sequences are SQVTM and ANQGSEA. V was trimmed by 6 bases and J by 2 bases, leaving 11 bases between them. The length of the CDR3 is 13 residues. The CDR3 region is CSVPSTTYNEQFF. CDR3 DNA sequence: TGCAGCGTGCCGTCGACAACCTACAATGAGCAGTTCTTC.

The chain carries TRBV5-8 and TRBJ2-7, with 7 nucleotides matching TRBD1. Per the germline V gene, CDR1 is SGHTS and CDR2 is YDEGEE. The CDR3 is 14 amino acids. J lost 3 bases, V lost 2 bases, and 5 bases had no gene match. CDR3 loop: CASSFRDRDYEQYF. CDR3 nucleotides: TGTGCCAGCAGCTTCCGGGACAGAGACTACGAGCAGTACTTC.

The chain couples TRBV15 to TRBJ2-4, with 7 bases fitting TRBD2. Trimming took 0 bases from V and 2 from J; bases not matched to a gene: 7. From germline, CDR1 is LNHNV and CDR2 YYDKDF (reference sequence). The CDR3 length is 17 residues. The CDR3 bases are TGTGCCACCAGCAGAGATAGCGGGTTTTCTCCCAAAAACATTCAGTACTTC. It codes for CATSRDSGFSPKNIQYF.

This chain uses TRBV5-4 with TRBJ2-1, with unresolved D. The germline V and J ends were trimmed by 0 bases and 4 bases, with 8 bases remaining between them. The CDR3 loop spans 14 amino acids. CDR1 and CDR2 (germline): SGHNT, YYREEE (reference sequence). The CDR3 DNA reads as TGTGCCAGCAGCTTGGCCGATGGGTACAATGAGCAGTTCTTC. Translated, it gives CASSLADGYNEQFF. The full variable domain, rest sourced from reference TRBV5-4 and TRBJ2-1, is ETGVTQSPTHLIKTRGQQVTLRCSSQSGHNTVSWYQQALGQGPQFIFQYYREEENGRGNFPPRFSGLQFPNYSSELNVNALELDDSALYLCASSLADGYNEQFFGPGTRLTVL.

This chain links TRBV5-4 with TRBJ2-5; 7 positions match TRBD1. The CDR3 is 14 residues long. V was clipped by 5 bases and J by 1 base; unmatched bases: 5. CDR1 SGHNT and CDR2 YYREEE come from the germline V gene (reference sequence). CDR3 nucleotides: TGTGCCAGCAGTATATGGACAGGCCAAGAGACCCAGTACTTC. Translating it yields CASSIWTGQETQYF.

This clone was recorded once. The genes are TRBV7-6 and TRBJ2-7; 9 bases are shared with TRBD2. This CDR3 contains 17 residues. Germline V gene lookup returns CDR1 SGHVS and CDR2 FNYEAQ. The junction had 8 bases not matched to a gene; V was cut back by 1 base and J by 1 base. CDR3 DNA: TGTGCCAGCAGCTTAGTCCCGGGACTAGCAAGTTCCTACGAGCAGTACTTC. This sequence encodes CASSLVPGLASSYEQYF.

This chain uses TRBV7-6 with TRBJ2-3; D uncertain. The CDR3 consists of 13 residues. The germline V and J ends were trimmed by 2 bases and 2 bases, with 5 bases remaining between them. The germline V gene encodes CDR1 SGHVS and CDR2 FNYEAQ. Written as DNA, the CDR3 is TGTGCCAGCAGCTTAAAACCCACAGATACGCAGTATTTT. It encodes CASSLKPTDTQYF.

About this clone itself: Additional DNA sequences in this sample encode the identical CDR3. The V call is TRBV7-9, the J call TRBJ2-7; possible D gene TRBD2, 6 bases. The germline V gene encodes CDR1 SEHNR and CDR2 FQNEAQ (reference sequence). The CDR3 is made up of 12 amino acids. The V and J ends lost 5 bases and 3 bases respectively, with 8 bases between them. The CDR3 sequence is CASSLDYYEQYF. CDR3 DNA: TGTGCCAGCAGCCTGGACTACTACGAGCAGTACTTC.

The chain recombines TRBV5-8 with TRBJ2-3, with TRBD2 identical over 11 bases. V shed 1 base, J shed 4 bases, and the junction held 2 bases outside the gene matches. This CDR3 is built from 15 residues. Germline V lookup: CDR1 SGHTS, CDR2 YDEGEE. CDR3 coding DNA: TGTGCCAGCAGCTTGACTAGCGGGAGCCCAGATACGCAGTATTTT. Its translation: CASSLTSGSPDTQYF. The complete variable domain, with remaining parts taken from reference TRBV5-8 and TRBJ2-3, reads EAGVTQSPTHLIKTRGQQATLRCSPISGHTSVYWYQQALGLGLQFLLWYDEGEERNRGNFPPRFSGRQFPNYSSELNVNALELEDSALYLCASSLTSGSPDTQYFGPGTRLTVL.

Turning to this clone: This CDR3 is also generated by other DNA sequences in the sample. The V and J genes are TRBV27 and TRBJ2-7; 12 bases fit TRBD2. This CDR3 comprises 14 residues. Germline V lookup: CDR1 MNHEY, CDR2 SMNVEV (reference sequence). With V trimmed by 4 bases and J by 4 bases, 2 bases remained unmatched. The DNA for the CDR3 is TGTGCCAGCAGTTCGACTAGCGGGAGTTACGAGCAGTACTTC. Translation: CASSSTSGSYEQYF.

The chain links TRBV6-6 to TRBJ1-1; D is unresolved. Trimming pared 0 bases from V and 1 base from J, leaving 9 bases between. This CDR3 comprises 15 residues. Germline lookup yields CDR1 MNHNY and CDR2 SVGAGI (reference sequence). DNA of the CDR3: TGTGCCAGCAGTTACTCTTTTGGGGAGAACACTGAAGCTTTCTTT. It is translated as CASSYSFGENTEAFF.

CDR3 protein: CASSLDWRLAGAYEQYF. DNA of the CDR3: TGCGCCAGCAGCTTGGATTGGAGACTAGCGGGAGCCTACGAGCAGTACTTC. The V call is TRBV5-1, the J call TRBJ2-7; 12 bases fit TRBD2. The CDR3 totals 17 residues. V shed 0 bases, J shed 2 bases, and the junction held 6 bases outside the gene matches. Germline CDR1 is SGHRS and CDR2 is YFSETQ.

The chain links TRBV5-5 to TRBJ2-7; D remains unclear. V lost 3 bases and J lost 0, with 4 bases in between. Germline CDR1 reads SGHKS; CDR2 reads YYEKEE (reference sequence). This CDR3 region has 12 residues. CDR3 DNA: TGTGCCAGCAGCTGGGGCTCCTACGAGCAGTACTTC. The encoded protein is CASSWGSYEQYF.

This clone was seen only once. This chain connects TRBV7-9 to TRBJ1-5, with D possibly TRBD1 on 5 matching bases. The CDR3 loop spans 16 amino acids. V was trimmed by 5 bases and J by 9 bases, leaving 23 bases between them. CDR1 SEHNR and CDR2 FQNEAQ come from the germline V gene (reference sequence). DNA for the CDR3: TGTGCCAGCAGCCATTGGGGGGGATCTAAAGTTCTGCCCCAGCATTTT. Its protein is CASSHWGGSKVLPQHF.

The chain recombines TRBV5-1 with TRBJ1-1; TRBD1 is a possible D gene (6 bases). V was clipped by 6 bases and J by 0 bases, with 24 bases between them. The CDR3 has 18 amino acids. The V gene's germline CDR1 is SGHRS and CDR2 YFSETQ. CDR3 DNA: TGCGCCAGCACCTCGTGGGTGACAGGTGGCCCTATGAACACTGAAGCTTTCTTT. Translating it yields CASTSWVTGGPMNTEAFF.

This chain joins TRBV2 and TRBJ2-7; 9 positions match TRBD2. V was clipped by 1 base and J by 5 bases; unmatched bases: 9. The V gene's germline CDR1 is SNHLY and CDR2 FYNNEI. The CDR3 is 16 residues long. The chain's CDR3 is CASSEGLADHLHEQYF. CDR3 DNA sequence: TGTGCCAGCAGTGAAGGACTAGCGGATCACCTCCACGAGCAGTACTTC.